A selection of T cell receptor beta chains follows, all from one sample in a study of T cell repertoires in cytomegalovirus infection. These TCRs are of unknown antigen specificity. TCRdb re-derived calls from the reads in MiXCR, one entry per CDR3 protein. This sample has about 920,000 distinct CDR3 sequences, with less than 40% found just once. The sequenced sample was cultured CD8+ T cells from PBMCs, obtained from culture after CMV antigen stimulation. These receptors originate from a human donor in good health (CMV status not recorded). Some clones in this sample may be carry-over from other donors' samples. The CDR3 runs from the conserved cysteine through the conserved F or W. Fields, in order: CDR3 protein, CDR3 DNA, J gene, V gene, clone size, D gene. A D gene is named only where the DNA matches it firmly. Some rows have no size entry. The others give once, few or many, or a class for an expanded clone.

cdr3_aa: CASSLRTTSGANVLTF
cdr3_nt: TGTGCCAGCAGCTTGCGGACAACATCTGGGGCCAACGTCCTGACTTTC
j_call: TRBJ2-6
v_call: TRBV7-6
clone_size: few
d_call: .

cdr3_aa: CASSQEGGGYTF
cdr3_nt: TGCGCCAGCAGCCAAGAAGGGGGTGGCTACACCTTC
j_call: TRBJ1-2
v_call: TRBV4-1
clone_size: few
d_call: .

cdr3_aa: CASGPGEEKLFF
cdr3_nt: TGTGCCAGCGGCCCAGGGGAAGAGAAACTGTTTTTT
j_call: TRBJ1-4
v_call: TRBV6-1
clone_size: few
d_call: .

cdr3_aa: CASSFGFSNEQFF
cdr3_nt: TGTGCCAGCAGCTTTGGGTTTTCCAATGAGCAGTTCTTC
j_call: TRBJ2-1
v_call: TRBV7-8
clone_size: .
d_call: .

cdr3_aa: CASSGTDASSYEQYF
cdr3_nt: TGTGCCAGCAGCGGGACTGACGCTTCCTCCTACGAGCAGTACTTC
j_call: TRBJ2-7
v_call: TRBV14
clone_size: once
d_call: .

cdr3_aa: CASSDSPEAFF
cdr3_nt: TGTGCCAGCAGCGACAGCCCTGAAGCTTTCTTT
j_call: TRBJ1-1
v_call: TRBV7-9
clone_size: few
d_call: .

cdr3_aa: CASSKGGWESNQPQHF
cdr3_nt: TGTGCCAGCAGTAAGGGGGGGTGGGAGAGCAATCAGCCCCAGCATTTT
j_call: TRBJ1-5
v_call: TRBV28
clone_size: few
d_call: .

cdr3_aa: CASSGQSLTDTQYF
cdr3_nt: TGTGCCAGCAGCGGCCAGTCACTCACAGATACGCAGTATTTT
j_call: TRBJ2-3
v_call: TRBV5-4
clone_size: .
d_call: .

cdr3_aa: CATSDVTGTADHHSYNEQFF
cdr3_nt: TGTGCCACCAGTGATGTGACCGGGACAGCCGACCATCACTCCTACAATGAGCAGTTCTTC
j_call: TRBJ2-1
v_call: TRBV24-1
clone_size: few
d_call: TRBD1

cdr3_aa: CASSLFSGVPLTFSYEQYF
cdr3_nt: TGTGCCAGCAGCTTATTTAGTGGAGTCCCTCTCACTTTCTCCTACGAGCAGTACTTC
j_call: TRBJ2-7
v_call: TRBV7-9
clone_size: many
d_call: .

cdr3_aa: CASSLEGRDSSF
cdr3_nt: TGTGCCAGCAGCTTAGAAGGAAGGGACAGTAGTTTC
j_call: TRBJ2-5
v_call: TRBV7-6
clone_size: few
d_call: TRBD1

cdr3_aa: CASSDRGPYEQYF
cdr3_nt: TGTGCCAGCAGTGACAGGGGGCCCTACGAGCAGTACTTC
j_call: TRBJ2-7
v_call: TRBV6-1
clone_size: .
d_call: TRBD1

cdr3_aa: CASSSGQHPRGYTF
cdr3_nt: TGTGCCAGCAGCTCGGGACAGCACCCTAGAGGCTACACCTTC
j_call: TRBJ1-2
v_call: TRBV7-9
clone_size: few
d_call: TRBD1

cdr3_aa: CASSQTSSNTGELFF
cdr3_nt: TGTGCCAGCAGTCAGACATCTTCTAACACCGGGGAGCTGTTTTTT
j_call: TRBJ2-2
v_call: TRBV6-5
clone_size: .
d_call: .

cdr3_aa: CASSIDETTGELFF
cdr3_nt: TGTGCCAGTAGTATCGACGAGACCACCGGGGAGCTGTTTTTT
j_call: TRBJ2-2
v_call: TRBV19
clone_size: few
d_call: .

cdr3_aa: CATVGQGADNEQFF
cdr3_nt: TGTGCCACAGTGGGGCAGGGCGCTGACAATGAGCAGTTCTTC
j_call: TRBJ2-1
v_call: TRBV5-4
clone_size: .
d_call: .

cdr3_aa: CASSYRQRGGKVDGELFF
cdr3_nt: TGTGCCAGCAGTTATAGACAGCGCGGGGGGAAGGTGGACGGGGAGCTGTTTTTT
j_call: TRBJ2-2
v_call: TRBV6-8
clone_size: .
d_call: TRBD2

cdr3_aa: CASSFPQSGYTF
cdr3_nt: TGTGCCAGCAGCTTCCCGCAGAGCGGCTACACCTTC
j_call: TRBJ1-2
v_call: TRBV7-6
clone_size: .
d_call: .